The clone carrying this T cell receptor (beta chain) was counted once. TCRdb's table, derived via immunoSEQ multiplex PCR, lists solely in-frame clones and lacks some. The sample contains roughly 250,000 clones, around 89% of which appear only once. The data are from a study of blood T cell repertoires in COVID-19. The CDR3 runs to 14 residues. In germline, CDR1 is LGHDT, CDR2 YNNKEL (reference sequence). V lost 7 bases and J lost 2, with 15 bases in between. The TCR sequence derives from a middle-aged woman who had recovered from COVID-19. The chain employs TRBV3-1 (or the pseudogene TRBV3-2) and TRBJ2-7; perhaps TRBD1 as D (6 bases). The sample taken for sequencing was peripheral blood. CDR3 in DNA: TGTGCCAGCACCCAGGGGCAGGGCACCTACGAGCAGTACTTC. The encoded protein is CASTQGQGTYEQYF.